This is a list of T cell receptor beta chains from one sample in a study of blood T cell repertoires in COVID-19. Measured with immunoSEQ multiplex PCR; TCRdb has only the in-frame clones, and not every one. The data hold over 130,000 clones, with around 86% observed a single time. Sequencing used peripheral blood. The receptors were gathered from a woman older than 75 with acute or convalescent COVID-19. Each CDR3 is given with its conserved first and last residue. D genes are given only for firm matches. Clone sizes are given selectively: once, few, many, or a class where the clone is expanded.

size: .; V: TRBV7-2; D: .; J: TRBJ1-4; CDR3: CASSLVPQTYEKLFF; DNA: TGTGCCAGCAGCTTAGTTCCACAGACGTACGAAAAACTGTTTTTT
size: .; V: TRBV28; D: TRBD1; J: TRBJ2-7; CDR3: CASRPRTGSVSDYEQYF; DNA: TGTGCCAGCAGACCTAGGACAGGGTCCGTTTCTGACTACGAGCAGTACTTC
size: .; V: TRBV12-5; D: .; J: TRBJ2-5; CDR3: CASESPDMTQYF; DNA: TGTGCTAGTGAATCCCCTGACATGACCCAGTACTTC
size: .; V: TRBV4-1; D: TRBD1; J: TRBJ1-2; CDR3: CASSQDYARTGSGYTF; DNA: TGCGCCAGCAGCCAAGATTATGCTCGGACAGGGTCCGGCTACACCTTC
size: few; V: TRBV28; D: .; J: TRBJ2-7; CDR3: CASSTPGAGYEQYF; DNA: TGTGCCAGCAGTACCCCTGGGGCAGGCTACGAGCAGTACTTC
size: many; V: TRBV6-5; D: .; J: TRBJ1-5; CDR3: CASSYRGGGQPQHF; DNA: TGTGCCAGCAGTTACCGTGGCGGGGGTCAGCCCCAGCATTTT
size: .; V: TRBV19; D: .; J: TRBJ2-1; CDR3: CASSIDRKGGFSYNEQFF; DNA: TGTGCCAGTAGTATTGACAGGAAGGGGGGGTTTTCCTACAATGAGCAGTTCTTC
size: .; V: TRBV19; D: TRBD1; J: TRBJ2-3; CDR3: CASSLSDRFGDTQYF; DNA: TGTGCCAGTAGTCTATCGGACAGGTTTGGGGATACGCAGTATTTT
size: .; V: TRBV24-1; D: TRBD1; J: TRBJ2-1; CDR3: CATSDPGQGKAFF; DNA: TGTGCCACCAGTGATCCCGGACAGGGGAAGGCGTTCTTC
size: .; V: TRBV5-4; D: .; J: TRBJ1-2; CDR3: CASSLANRRFQGNYGYTF; DNA: TGTGCCAGCAGCTTGGCCAACCGGCGTTTTCAGGGTAACTATGGCTACACCTTC
size: once; V: TRBV19; D: .; J: TRBJ2-2; CDR3: CASHRGNTGELFF; DNA: TGTGCCAGTCACCGGGGGAACACCGGGGAGCTGTTTTTT
size: .; V: TRBV5-4; D: .; J: TRBJ2-6; CDR3: CASSLGGGVGANVLTF; DNA: TGTGCCAGCAGCTTAGGGGGAGGGGTTGGGGCCAACGTCCTGACTTTC
size: .; V: TRBV5-1; D: TRBD1; J: TRBJ2-5; CDR3: CASSFGQGNGETQYF; DNA: TGCGCCAGCAGCTTCGGACAGGGAAATGGGGAGACCCAGTACTTC
size: .; V: TRBV4-2; D: .; J: TRBJ2-3; CDR3: CASSPRTRFTDTQYF; DNA: TGTGCCAGCAGCCCGCGCACTAGATTCACAGATACGCAGTATTTT
size: few; V: TRBV6-7; D: TRBD1; J: TRBJ2-7; CDR3: CASAGTGEHF; DNA: TGTGCCAGTGCCGGGACAGGGGAACACTTC
size: .; V: TRBV4-2; D: .; J: TRBJ2-1; CDR3: CASSQSGAYNEQFF; DNA: TGTGCCAGCAGCCAATCCGGGGCCTACAATGAGCAGTTCTTC
size: few; V: TRBV4-1; D: .; J: TRBJ1-1; CDR3: CASSQEQVLPEAFF; DNA: TGCGCCAGCAGCCAAGAACAGGTGCTCCCTGAAGCTTTCTTT
size: .; V: TRBV7-2; D: TRBD1; J: TRBJ1-4; CDR3: CASSLPGQGNEKLFF; DNA: TGTGCCAGCAGCTTACCGGGACAGGGGAATGAAAAACTGTTTTTT
size: .; V: TRBV24-1; D: TRBD2; J: TRBJ2-3; CDR3: CATSDLSGSGIDTQYF; DNA: TGTGCCACCAGTGACCTAAGCGGGAGCGGTATAGATACGCAGTATTTT
size: .; V: TRBV5-6; D: TRBD1; J: TRBJ2-7; CDR3: CASSPQYLTGIEQYF; DNA: TGTGCCAGCAGCCCCCAGTACCTGACAGGGATCGAGCAGTACTTC
size: .; V: TRBV6-5; D: TRBD1; J: TRBJ2-1; CDR3: CASRGQGEVNEQFF; DNA: TGTGCCAGCAGAGGACAGGGTGAAGTTAATGAGCAGTTCTTC
size: .; V: TRBV6-5; D: TRBD1; J: TRBJ2-7; CDR3: CASSYGQGVRQYF; DNA: TGTGCCAGCAGTTACGGACAGGGCGTCCGACAGTACTTC
size: few; V: TRBV10-1; D: .; J: TRBJ2-7; CDR3: CASSPSILQGYEQYF; DNA: TGCGCCAGCAGTCCATCAATACTACAGGGCTACGAGCAGTACTTC
size: .; V: TRBV27; D: .; J: TRBJ2-5; CDR3: CASSFSYQETQYF; DNA: TGTGCCAGCAGTTTTTCGTACCAAGAGACCCAGTACTTC
size: once; V: TRBV28; D: TRBD1; J: TRBJ1-2; CDR3: CASSFGTAPYGYTF; DNA: TGTGCCAGCAGTTTCGGGACAGCCCCATATGGCTACACCTTC
size: .; V: TRBV6-5; D: TRBD1; J: TRBJ1-1; CDR3: CASSYQGANTEAFF; DNA: TGTGCCAGCAGTTACCAGGGGGCAAACACTGAAGCTTTCTTT
size: .; V: TRBV30; D: .; J: TRBJ1-2; CDR3: CAWSLRGEAYTF; DNA: TGTGCCTGGAGCCTCCGGGGAGAGGCGTACACCTTC
size: .; V: TRBV10-3; D: TRBD2; J: TRBJ2-1; CDR3: CAISPGTSDFARSYNEQFF; DNA: TGTGCCATCAGTCCCGGGACTAGCGACTTCGCCAGGTCCTACAATGAGCAGTTCTTC
size: .; V: TRBV5-1; D: TRBD1; J: TRBJ2-7; CDR3: CASSLGTGGYEQYF; DNA: TGCGCCAGCAGCTTAGGGACAGGGGGCTACGAGCAGTACTTC
size: .; V: TRBV2; D: .; J: TRBJ1-2; CDR3: CASRDRGNTNYGYTF; DNA: TGTGCCAGCAGAGATCGGGGTAATACTAACTATGGCTACACCTTC
size: .; V: TRBV6-5; D: .; J: TRBJ2-2; CDR3: CASREWQGNTGELFF; DNA: TGTGCCAGCAGAGAGTGGCAGGGGAACACCGGGGAGCTGTTTTTT
size: once; V: TRBV3-1/TRBV3-2; D: .; J: TRBJ2-1; CDR3: CASSPDSYNEQFF; DNA: TGTGCCAGCAGCCCAGACTCTTACAATGAGCAGTTCTTC
size: .; V: TRBV11-2; D: .; J: TRBJ2-7; CDR3: CASSLFSEQYF; DNA: TGTGCCAGCAGCTTATTCTCCGAGCAGTACTTC
size: .; V: TRBV2; D: .; J: TRBJ2-2; CDR3: CASSWREFTGELFF; DNA: TGTGCCAGCTCGTGGCGGGAATTCACCGGGGAGCTGTTTTTT
size: .; V: TRBV3-1/TRBV3-2; D: .; J: TRBJ1-3; CDR3: CASSQEFSSGNTIYF; DNA: TGTGCCAGCAGCCAAGAATTTTCATCTGGAAACACCATATATTTT
size: .; V: TRBV28; D: .; J: TRBJ1-1; CDR3: CASSPPPTYTEAFF; DNA: TGTGCCAGCAGTCCCCCCCCGACTTACACTGAAGCTTTCTTT
size: .; V: TRBV10-3; D: .; J: TRBJ2-7; CDR3: CAINPETSNEQYF; DNA: TGTGCCATCAATCCGGAGACCTCCAACGAGCAGTACTTC
size: .; V: TRBV4-2; D: TRBD2; J: TRBJ2-5; CDR3: CASSQPGGARETQYF; DNA: TGTGCCAGCAGCCAACCCGGGGGGGCTAGGGAGACCCAGTACTTC
size: .; V: TRBV5-4; D: .; J: TRBJ1-3; CDR3: CASSNGNTIYF; DNA: TGTGCCAGCAGTAATGGAAACACCATATATTTT
size: .; V: TRBV11-2; D: TRBD2; J: TRBJ2-7; CDR3: CASSLGTSGLTLTYEQYF; DNA: TGTGCCAGCAGCTTAGGGACTAGCGGCCTCACCCTGACCTACGAGCAGTACTTC
size: .; V: TRBV5-4; D: TRBD1; J: TRBJ1-1; CDR3: CASSLGDRAPEAFF; DNA: TGTGCCAGCAGCTTGGGGGACAGGGCACCAGAAGCTTTCTTT
size: .; V: TRBV10-3; D: TRBD1; J: TRBJ1-6; CDR3: CAISDPGTGHHSPLHF; DNA: TGTGCCATCAGTGATCCCGGGACAGGTCATCATTCACCCCTCCACTTT
size: .; V: TRBV7-2; D: .; J: TRBJ1-5; CDR3: CASSLVTNSNQPQHF; DNA: TGTGCCAGCAGCTTGGTGACAAATAGCAATCAGCCCCAGCATTTT
size: .; V: TRBV2; D: TRBD1; J: TRBJ2-7; CDR3: CASKTGPYEQYF; DNA: TGTGCCAGTAAGACAGGGCCCTACGAGCAGTACTTC
size: .; V: TRBV4-1; D: TRBD2; J: TRBJ2-7; CDR3: CASSQGRGFSYEQYF; DNA: TGCGCCAGCAGCCAAGGGCGGGGGTTCTCCTACGAGCAGTACTTC
size: once; V: TRBV5-6; D: TRBD2; J: TRBJ2-7; CDR3: CASSLAGLAGVREQYF; DNA: TGTGCCAGCAGCTTGGCCGGACTAGCGGGGGTTAGGGAGCAGTACTTC
size: once; V: TRBV12-5; D: .; J: TRBJ1-2; CDR3: CASGLVGGGYGYTF; DNA: TGTGCTAGTGGTTTGGTTGGGGGGGGCTATGGCTACACCTTC
size: few; V: TRBV10-2; D: TRBD2; J: TRBJ2-5; CDR3: CASRVWASGGARETQYF; DNA: TGCGCCAGCCGCGTTTGGGCGAGCGGGGGGGCCCGAGAGACCCAGTACTTC
size: few; V: TRBV20-1; D: TRBD1; J: TRBJ1-1; CDR3: CSHRREGATFF; DNA: TGCAGTCACCGGAGAGAGGGGGCAACTTTCTTT
size: once; V: TRBV27; D: .; J: TRBJ1-1; CDR3: CASSLSGGPMNTEAFF; DNA: TGTGCCAGCAGTTTAAGCGGGGGCCCAATGAACACTGAAGCTTTCTTT
size: .; V: TRBV6-1; D: .; J: TRBJ1-4; CDR3: CASSEALRGAYSEKLFF; DNA: TGTGCCAGCAGTGAAGCGCTTCGGGGGGCGTATAGTGAAAAACTGTTTTTT
size: .; V: TRBV11-2; D: TRBD2; J: TRBJ2-7; CDR3: CASSHGTSGRTQYF; DNA: TGTGCCAGCAGCCATGGGACTAGCGGACGCACGCAGTACTTC
size: .; V: TRBV2; D: TRBD1; J: TRBJ1-1; CDR3: CASTKQGAETEAFF; DNA: TGTGCCAGTACTAAACAGGGGGCTGAAACTGAAGCTTTCTTT
size: .; V: TRBV18; D: .; J: TRBJ1-1; CDR3: CASSPRGVYTMNTEAFF; DNA: TGTGCCAGCTCACCACGGGGAGTCTATACTATGAACACTGAAGCTTTCTTT
size: .; V: TRBV30; D: .; J: TRBJ2-1; CDR3: CASDFPNEQFF; DNA: TGTGCATCGGACTTTCCCAATGAGCAGTTCTTC